A selection of T cell receptor beta chains follows, all from one sample in a study of T cells after yellow fever vaccination. From the 5' RACE reads, TCRdb called clonotypes with MiXCR, one entry per CDR3 protein. The table has about 430,000 distinct CDR3 sequences, over 15% seen once; the top ten hold about a sixth. Sequenced material: PBMCs, taken before the yellow fever booster vaccination. The receptors originated from a man between 18 and 29 years old who received the YFV17D yellow fever vaccine. Both conserved end residues are part of each CDR3. Each record gives: CDR3 protein, CDR3 DNA, V gene, D gene, clone size, J gene. The D gene is left open where the match is weak. Not all rows give a size; the values are once, few, many and, for expanded clones, a class.

CDR3 protein: CASSFGRGGSPLHF; CDR3 DNA: TGTGCCAGCAGTTTCGGCAGGGGAGGATCACCCCTCCACTTT; V gene: TRBV12-3/TRBV12-4; D gene: NA; clone size: few; J gene: TRBJ1-6
CDR3 protein: CASSLTHEQYF; CDR3 DNA: TGTGCCAGCAGCCTGACCCACGAGCAGTACTTC; V gene: TRBV5-1; D gene: NA; clone size: many; J gene: TRBJ2-7
CDR3 protein: CASSLGAAWEGYTF; CDR3 DNA: TGTGCCAGCAGCTTAGGGGCAGCCTGGGAGGGCTACACCTTC; V gene: TRBV7-2; D gene: NA; clone size: few; J gene: TRBJ1-2
CDR3 protein: CASSPFTGNEQFF; CDR3 DNA: TGTGCCAGCAGCCCCTTCACGGGTAATGAGCAGTTCTTC; V gene: TRBV7-2; D gene: NA; clone size: few; J gene: TRBJ2-1
CDR3 protein: CASSTGREYGYTF; CDR3 DNA: TGTGCCAGCAGTACAGGTCGAGAATATGGCTACACCTTC; V gene: TRBV12-3/TRBV12-4; D gene: NA; clone size: few; J gene: TRBJ1-2
CDR3 protein: CASSLLDRDTQYF; CDR3 DNA: TGCGCCAGCAGCTTGCTGGATAGGGATACGCAGTATTTT; V gene: TRBV5-1; D gene: NA; clone size: few; J gene: TRBJ2-3
CDR3 protein: CASRKITGVHGYTF; CDR3 DNA: TGTGCCAGCAGGAAAATTACAGGGGTCCATGGCTACACCTTC; V gene: TRBV6-5; D gene: TRBD1; clone size: NA; J gene: TRBJ1-2
CDR3 protein: CSASGSGATYNEQFF; CDR3 DNA: TGCAGTGCTAGCGGTAGCGGGGCCACCTACAATGAGCAGTTCTTC; V gene: TRBV20-1; D gene: TRBD2; clone size: NA; J gene: TRBJ2-1
CDR3 protein: CASSPVTDYGYTF; CDR3 DNA: TGTGCCAGCAGCCCCGTTACGGACTATGGCTACACCTTC; V gene: TRBV3-1; D gene: NA; clone size: NA; J gene: TRBJ1-2
CDR3 protein: CSASSGLNNEQFF; CDR3 DNA: TGCAGTGCTTCCTCGGGACTCAACAATGAGCAGTTCTTC; V gene: TRBV20-1; D gene: NA; clone size: NA; J gene: TRBJ2-1
CDR3 protein: CASSPTGGPYSSTDTQYF; CDR3 DNA: TGTGCCAGCAGCCCTACCGGGGGGCCTTACTCCAGCACAGATACGCAGTATTTT; V gene: TRBV3-1; D gene: NA; clone size: NA; J gene: TRBJ2-3
CDR3 protein: CASRSRGYPTDTQYF; CDR3 DNA: TGTGCCAGCAGATCCAGGGGATATCCAACAGATACGCAGTATTTT; V gene: TRBV2; D gene: NA; clone size: few; J gene: TRBJ2-3
CDR3 protein: CASSHGGGTSDTQYF; CDR3 DNA: TGTGCCAGCAGCCACGGCGGGGGGACATCAGATACGCAGTATTTT; V gene: TRBV5-6; D gene: TRBD2; clone size: NA; J gene: TRBJ2-3
CDR3 protein: CASSLYLAGQQETQYF; CDR3 DNA: TGCGCCAGCAGCTTGTATCTGGCGGGGCAACAAGAGACCCAGTACTTC; V gene: TRBV5-1; D gene: NA; clone size: few; J gene: TRBJ2-5
CDR3 protein: CASSVDRWNTEAFF; CDR3 DNA: TGTGCCAGCAGCGTCGACAGATGGAACACTGAAGCTTTCTTT; V gene: TRBV7-3; D gene: NA; clone size: NA; J gene: TRBJ1-1
CDR3 protein: CASSVGGTGKGYGYTF; CDR3 DNA: TGTGCCAGCAGCGTAGGCGGGACAGGGAAGGGCTATGGCTACACCTTC; V gene: TRBV9; D gene: TRBD1; clone size: NA; J gene: TRBJ1-2
CDR3 protein: CASSFGQATEAFF; CDR3 DNA: TGCGCCAGCAGCTTTGGACAAGCCACTGAAGCTTTCTTT; V gene: TRBV5-1; D gene: NA; clone size: NA; J gene: TRBJ1-1
CDR3 protein: CASSFLFLGIQYF; CDR3 DNA: TGTGCCAGCAGCTTTCTCTTCCTTGGCATTCAGTACTTC; V gene: TRBV7-2; D gene: NA; clone size: many; J gene: TRBJ2-4
CDR3 protein: CASSPPGLSNEQFF; CDR3 DNA: TGTGCCAGCAGCCCCCCCGGTCTTTCCAATGAGCAGTTCTTC; V gene: TRBV11-3; D gene: NA; clone size: many; J gene: TRBJ2-1
CDR3 protein: CASSPGVAGFYNEQFF; CDR3 DNA: TGTGCCAGCAGCCCCGGGGTAGCGGGGTTCTACAATGAGCAGTTCTTC; V gene: TRBV7-2; D gene: TRBD2; clone size: NA; J gene: TRBJ2-1
CDR3 protein: CASSQGQGNQPQHF; CDR3 DNA: TGCGCCAGCAGCCAAGGCCAGGGCAATCAGCCCCAGCATTTT; V gene: TRBV4-1; D gene: NA; clone size: few; J gene: TRBJ1-5
CDR3 protein: CASSYSRQAMGYF; CDR3 DNA: TGTGCCAGCAGTTACTCGAGACAGGCAATGGGGTACTTC; V gene: TRBV6-5; D gene: NA; clone size: NA; J gene: TRBJ2-7
CDR3 protein: CASSSLWVSSGANVLTF; CDR3 DNA: TGTGCCAGCAGTTCCCTCTGGGTCTCCTCTGGGGCCAACGTCCTGACTTTC; V gene: TRBV6-6; D gene: NA; clone size: NA; J gene: TRBJ2-6